This TCR beta chain was identified during a study of vaccination effects on CD4 cells after COVID-19. As for the study in general: Ahead of sequencing, the ViraFEST assay grew antigen-specific CD4+ T cells using viral peptide pools. Supplemented with 8.5 to 10 IU/ml IL-2 and about 10 ug/ml peptides, around 2 million PBMC per well were kept in culture. Two-dose BNT162b2 or mRNA-1273 vaccination was given to participants.

Of note for this clone: The antigen is not known.

Germline CDR1 is MNHEY and CDR2 is SVGAGI. V lost 7 bases and J 0 bases, leaving 16 bases between the germline ends. This CDR3 region has 15 residues. Following an approximately 10-day culture, CD4+ T cells were purified. Findings and limits, study-wide: Clones arising from infection and from vaccination showed marked clonal contraction late after vaccination.

Using immunoSEQ multiplex PCR, the repertoire was profiled, and TCRdb retains in-frame clones only, with some absent. The data show about 30,000 clones, with more than 55% seen just once and 9.9% held by the top ten. Sequences were derived from CD4+ T cells from PBMCs cultured without peptide, sampled before COVID-19 vaccination. The gene calls are TRBV6-5 and TRBJ2-7; D gene unclear. This sequence was found in a human donor who received a COVID-19 vaccine. In DNA, the CDR3 is TGTGCCAGCACCCCCCTCGTGGGAAGCTCCTACGAGCAGTACTTC. Translating it yields CASTPLVGSSYEQYF.